This T cell receptor (beta chain) is from a study of fetal regulatory T cell absence and autoimmunity. Trimming left V 2 bases short and J 3 bases short, with 10 bases between. CDR1 is LNHDA, CDR2 SQIVND, per germline (reference sequence). The CDR3 has 14 residues. Produced via immunoSEQ multiplex PCR; TCRdb's table is partial and in-frame only. Here the sample spans more than 85,000 clones, less than 80% being singletons. The sequence was obtained from a male donor with IPEX syndrome. The chain combines TRBV19 with TRBJ1-2; D gene ambiguous. The sample taken for sequencing was pancreas tissue. CDR3 sequence (DNA): TGTGCCAGTAGTATATCCGGGTCTCACTATGGCTACACCTTC. Its protein is CASSISGSHYGYTF. Filled out from reference TRBV19 and TRBJ1-2, the complete variable domain reads DGGITQSPKYLFRKEGQNVTLSCEQNLNHDAMYWYRQDPGQGLRLIYYSQIVNDFQKGDIAEGYSVSREKKESFPLTVTSAQKNPTAFYLCASSISGSHYGYTFGSGTRLTVV.